These 32 T cell receptor beta chains were sequenced from one sample in a study of shared clonotypes between healthy human individuals. Sequenced by immunoSEQ multiplex PCR; TCRdb stores in-frame clones only, minus some. The table records 2 million to 3 million clones, roughly 93% of them present only once. The material sequenced was naive CD4+ T cells from PBMCs. The subset denotes: CD45RA+ positively selected. These TCRs come from a man between 18 and 35 years old in good health. Some clones in this sample may be carry-over from other donors' samples.

A note on this clone: Different DNA sequences within this sample yield the same CDR3. V usage is TRBV5-1 and J usage is TRBJ1-4; D unresolved. Between the trimmed V and J ends, which lost 1 base and 2 bases, there was a span of 9 bases. Germline loops: CDR1 SGHRS, CDR2 YFSETQ. The CDR3 is 15 residues long. The DNA for the CDR3 is TGCGCCAGCAGCTTGTTAGGCGCTACTAATGAAAAACTGTTTTTT. This encodes CASSLLGATNEKLFF.

The chain recombines TRBV11-2 with TRBJ2-4, with a weak D call TRBD2 (6 bases). The CDR3 has 12 residues. Germline V CDR1 and CDR2: SGHAT, FQNNGV. Trimming shortened V by 8 bases and J by 6 bases, and 11 bases separated the two germline ends. The CDR3 DNA reads TGTGCCAGCGGGGTTAGCGGAAACATTCAGTACTTC. It codes for CASGVSGNIQYF.

The chain has TRBV27 and TRBJ2-1, with D possibly TRBD2 on 6 matching bases. V lost 9 bases and J lost 0, with 24 bases in between. The length of the CDR3 is 18 residues. Germline V lookup: CDR1 MNHEY, CDR2 SMNVEV (reference sequence). Here the CDR3 reads CASDDGDSRSSSYNEQFF. CDR3 DNA sequence: TGTGCCAGTGACGATGGGGACTCCCGTTCCAGCTCCTACAATGAGCAGTTCTTC.

The chain carries TRBV27 and TRBJ2-7; D is possibly TRBD1 or TRBD2 (5 bases each). Trimming shortened V by 1 base and J by 3 bases, and 10 bases separated the two germline ends. Germline V gene lookup returns CDR1 MNHEY and CDR2 SMNVEV (reference sequence). The CDR3 runs to 14 residues. For the CDR3, the DNA is TGTGCCAGCAGTTTATTCGGGACGGGCTACGAGCAGTACTTC. Its translation is CASSLFGTGYEQYF.

The genes are TRBV4-1 and TRBJ2-2; D gene unclear. The CDR3 spans 19 residues. Germline-derived CDR1 and CDR2 are MGHRA and YSYEKL. The V gene lost 0 bases and the J gene lost 6 bases, with 23 bases spanning the gap. CDR3 amino acids: CASSQDAAGIGSSSGELFF. The CDR3 DNA reads as TGCGCCAGCAGCCAAGATGCGGCTGGAATCGGCTCTTCATCCGGGGAGCTGTTTTTT.

This sequence joins TRBV7-2 and TRBJ1-1, with a possible D match to TRBD1 (5 bases). Trimming left V 2 bases short and J 11 bases short, with 15 bases between. The germline gives CDR1 SGHTA, CDR2 FQGNSA. This CDR3 has 13 residues. CDR3 in DNA: TGTGCCAGCAGCTTATTACGTAGGGGCGGGGCTTTCTTT. Its protein product is CASSLLRRGGAFF.

This rearrangement joins TRBV5-6 to TRBJ2-5; TRBD1 or TRBD2 may be the D gene (5 bases each). This CDR3 is built from 15 residues. Deletions cut 0 bases from V and 5 bases from J, with 14 bases between. Germline assignment: CDR1 SGHDT and CDR2 YYEEEE. CDR3 DNA: TGTGCCAGCAGCTTGGTGGTCAGGGCGGGTGAGACCCAGTACTTC. Encoded protein: CASSLVVRAGETQYF.

The rearrangement links TRBV21-1 to TRBJ2-7; whether TRBD2, the table's D call, matches the DNA was not checked. TRBV21-1 has pseudogene status. The CDR3 has 16 residues. CDR3 in DNA: TGTGCCAGCAGCAAAGGAGGCTCCGGGACTAGCGACAACCCGTACTTC. The encoded protein is CASSKGGSGTSDNPYF.

J is TRBJ2-1 and V is TRBV6-1; D is undetermined. Germline lookup yields CDR1 MNHNS and CDR2 SASEGT. This CDR3 has 13 residues. V lost 7 bases to trimming and J lost 5 bases, with 12 bases between them. The CDR3 sequence is CASTPVQNNEQFF. DNA of the CDR3: TGTGCCAGCACCCCAGTGCAGAACAATGAGCAGTTCTTC.

The rearrangement joins TRBV5-4 to TRBJ1-1; 8 positions match TRBD1. From germline, CDR1 is SGHNT and CDR2 YYREEE (reference sequence). V gave up 4 bases and J gave up 6 bases; unmatched junction bases: 11. This CDR3 has 15 amino acids. CDR3: CASSTRTGQGPEAFF. The DNA for the CDR3 is TGTGCCAGCAGCACTAGGACAGGGCAGGGGCCTGAAGCTTTCTTT.

This clone was seen a single time. The chain employs TRBV29-1 and TRBJ2-7; D is unclear. The CDR3 is 11 residues long. V was pared by 4 bases and J by 1 base, with 5 bases between. Looked up from germline, CDR1 is SQVTM and CDR2 is ANQGSEA. The DNA for the CDR3 is TGCAGCGTTGCTAATTCCTACGAGCAGTACTTC. It specifies CSVANSYEQYF.

The chain uses TRBV7-3 and TRBJ2-2; 7 bases align to TRBD1. Looked up from germline, CDR1 is SGHTA and CDR2 is FQGTGA. V lost 5 bases to trimming and J lost 5 bases; unmatched junction nucleotides: 8. The CDR3 contains 15 residues. The CDR3 nucleotides read TGTGCCAGCAGCCCATGGGGGACAGCGACCGGGGAGCTGTTTTTT. Its translation: CASSPWGTATGELFF.

The rearrangement uses TRBV10-1 and TRBJ2-5; D ambiguous. V lost 1 base and J 1 base, leaving 7 bases between the germline ends. Per germline, CDR1 WNHNN and CDR2 SYGVQD (reference sequence). The CDR3 runs 14 residues. The CDR3 nucleotides are TGCGCCAGCAGTGAGTTGAAAATCCAAGAGACCCAGTACTTC. This codes for CASSELKIQETQYF.

V is TRBV5-1 and J is TRBJ2-7; no reliable D call. V was trimmed by 2 bases and J by 2 bases, leaving 11 bases between them. The CDR3 sequence is 14 residues long. Germline CDR1 reads SGHRS; CDR2 reads YFSETQ. The CDR3 DNA is TGCGCCAGCAGCTTCCGGGCCTCCCCCTACGAGCAGTACTTC. Amino acid sequence: CASSFRASPYEQYF.

This clone was picked up one time. V gene TRBV2 combines with J gene TRBJ2-7, with 8 positions matching TRBD1. This CDR3 spans 13 amino acids. V lost 10 bases and J lost 7; bases outside the gene matches: 12. Germline V gene sequence: CDR1 SNHLY, CDR2 FYNNEI. CDR3 coding DNA: TGTGCCACCAGGGGACAGGCTCCTGGGGAGCAGTACTTC. It translates to CATRGQAPGEQYF.

The gene calls are TRBV5-1 and TRBJ2-7; no definite D call. This CDR3 has 15 residues. V lost 2 bases, J lost 1 base, and 13 bases lay in between. Germline V CDR1 and CDR2: SGHRS, YFSETQ. The chain's CDR3 is CASSFRSLGSYEQYF. The CDR3 bases are TGCGCCAGCAGCTTTAGGTCCCTTGGTTCCTACGAGCAGTACTTC. Variable domain in full (rest from reference TRBV5-1 and TRBJ2-7): KAGVTQTPRYLIKTRGQQVTLSCSPISGHRSVSWYQQTPGQGLQFLFEYFSETQRNKGNFPGRFSGRQFSNSRSEMNVSTLELGDSALYLCASSFRSLGSYEQYFGPGTRLTVT.

J is TRBJ2-2 and V is TRBV11-2; no firm D call. The CDR3 length is 14 residues. V lost 3 bases and J lost 5, with 10 bases in between. The germline gives CDR1 SGHAT, CDR2 FQNNGV. CDR3 in DNA: TGTGCCAGCAGCTTCGGTATTCGGACCGGGGAGCTGTTTTTT. Translated: CASSFGIRTGELFF.

The chain uses TRBV7-3 and TRBJ1-2, with unresolved D. V lost 2 bases, J lost 8 bases, and 15 bases lay in between. CDR1 SGHTA and CDR2 FQGTGA come from the germline V gene. The CDR3 sequence is 14 residues long. This chain's CDR3 is CASSLGARDRGYTF. The CDR3 bases are TGTGCCAGCAGCTTAGGAGCGCGGGATCGCGGCTACACCTTC.

The chain couples TRBV27 to TRBJ2-1; D may be TRBD1 (5 bases). There are 17 residues in the CDR3. Trimming pared 6 bases from V and 0 bases from J, leaving 18 bases between. Germline V lookup: CDR1 MNHEY, CDR2 SMNVEV (reference sequence). In nucleotides, the CDR3 is TGTGCCAGCAGCTCCCCCGGCAGGGCAAGCTCCTACAATGAGCAGTTCTTC. Amino acids: CASSSPGRASSYNEQFF.

The chain is built from TRBV10-3 and TRBJ2-7, with D perhaps TRBD2 (7 bases). Trimming stripped 10 bases from V and 6 bases from J, with 28 bases between. Germline V CDR1 and CDR2: ENHRY, SYGVKD. The CDR3 is 16 residues long. The CDR3 spells CATYPGDGRPLFEQYF. The CDR3 DNA reads as TGTGCCACCTACCCAGGGGACGGGAGGCCTCTCTTCGAGCAGTACTTC.

V is TRBV7-6 and J is TRBJ2-1, with TRBD2 as a possible D gene (5 bases). Germline-derived CDR1 and CDR2 are SGHVS and FNYEAQ. Trimming left V 5 bases short and J 1 base short, with 15 bases between. This CDR3 has 16 residues. CDR3 DNA: TGTGCCAGCAGCCCTGGGAGTATAAGTTCCTACAATGAGCAGTTCTTC. This gives the protein CASSPGSISSYNEQFF.

V gene TRBV11-2 combines with J gene TRBJ2-3, with a weak D call TRBD2 (6 bases). Per the germline V gene, CDR1 is SGHAT and CDR2 is FQNNGV. The CDR3 runs 15 residues. Trimming pared 2 bases from V and 1 base from J, leaving 10 bases between. The CDR3 DNA follows: TGTGCCAGCAGCTTAAGGTGGGGGGGCACAGATACGCAGTATTTT. The encoded protein is CASSLRWGGTDTQYF.

This clone was seen a handful of times. Additional DNA sequences in this sample encode the identical CDR3. This sequence joins TRBV4-2 and TRBJ2-1; 13 bases are a match to TRBD2. V lost 1 base to trimming and J lost 5 bases; unmatched junction nucleotides: 2. The CDR3 consists of 16 residues. CDR1 is LGHNA, CDR2 YNFKEQ, per germline. The DNA of the CDR3 is TGTGCCAGCAGCCAAGGTGGACTAGCGGGAGACAATGAGCAGTTCTTC. Its protein product is CASSQGGLAGDNEQFF.

In its sample, this clone was seen once. The chain recombines TRBV7-9 with TRBJ2-1; 8 nucleotides align to TRBD2. The CDR3 sequence is 16 residues long. Germline CDR1 is SEHNR and CDR2 is FQNEAQ (reference sequence). The ends lost 5 bases at V and 6 bases at J; junction bases unmatched: 12. The CDR3 DNA is TGTGCCAGCAGCCAGCGGGGACTAGGGGCGGTCAATGAGCAGTTCTTC. This sequence encodes CASSQRGLGAVNEQFF.

This chain links TRBV28 with TRBJ1-2; 7 nucleotides agree with TRBD1. Looked up from germline, CDR1 is MDHEN and CDR2 is SYDVKM. The CDR3 is made up of 14 amino acids. Trimming took 8 bases from V and 1 from J; bases not matched to a gene: 7. The CDR3, as DNA: TGTGCCAGCCAGTTACGGGACAGTAACTATGGCTACACCTTC. This codes for CASQLRDSNYGYTF.

The chain carries TRBV28 and TRBJ2-2; 8 positions match TRBD2. The junction had 7 bases not matched to a gene; V was cut back by 7 bases and J by 3 bases. The germline gives CDR1 MDHEN, CDR2 SYDVKM. The CDR3 totals 15 residues. The CDR3 spells CASKASGLDTGELFF. In DNA form, the CDR3 reads TGTGCCAGCAAGGCTAGCGGGTTGGACACCGGGGAGCTGTTTTTT.

The rearrangement uses TRBV5-1 and TRBJ1-4; TRBD1 matches 10 bases. J gave up 5 bases and V 4 bases, and 11 bases lay outside the gene matches. There are 17 residues in the CDR3. CDR1 is SGHRS and CDR2 is YFSETQ in the germline V gene. The CDR3 region is CASSLSGTGDRNEKLFF. The CDR3 DNA is TGCGCCAGCAGCCTGTCCGGGACAGGGGATAGGAATGAAAAACTGTTTTTT. The full variable domain, rest sourced from reference TRBV5-1 and TRBJ1-4, is KAGVTQTPRYLIKTRGQQVTLSCSPISGHRSVSWYQQTPGQGLQFLFEYFSETQRNKGNFPGRFSGRQFSNSRSEMNVSTLELGDSALYLCASSLSGTGDRNEKLFFGSGTQLSVL.

V and J are TRBV7-9 and TRBJ1-3; tentatively, D is TRBD1 (5 bases). The length of the CDR3 is 12 residues. The V end was cut by 5 bases, the J end by 10 bases, with 12 bases between. From germline, CDR1 is SEHNR and CDR2 FQNEAQ (reference sequence). CDR3 protein: CASSVWGNTIYF. The CDR3 DNA reads as TGTGCCAGCAGCGTCTGGGGGAATACCATATATTTT.

The rearrangement joins TRBV9 to TRBJ2-7; no clear D. This CDR3 has 14 amino acids. Trimming removed 0 bases at V and 7 bases at J, with 14 bases between. Per germline, CDR1 SGDLS and CDR2 YYNGEE. The chain's CDR3 is CASSVDGLTREQYF. In DNA form, the CDR3 reads TGTGCCAGCAGCGTAGACGGGCTCACGCGGGAGCAGTACTTC. The entire variable domain, with the rest obtained from reference TRBV9 and TRBJ2-7, is as follows: DSGVTQTPKHLITATGQRVTLRCSPRSGDLSVYWYQQSLDQGLQFLIQYYNGEERAKGNILERFSAQQFPDLHSELNLSSLELGDSALYFCASSVDGLTREQYFGPGTRLTVT.

As DNA, the CDR3 is TGTGCCAGTACCAAACCGGCGGTTGGGGCGGGAACCCATGAGCAGTTCTTC. The encoded protein is CASTKPAVGAGTHEQFF. This rearrangement joins TRBV19 to TRBJ2-1, with a tentative D call TRBD2 (6 bases). Trimming removed 7 bases at V and 8 bases at J, with 27 bases between. Per germline, CDR1 LNHDA and CDR2 SQIVND (reference sequence). This CDR3 is built from 17 residues.

The V and J genes are TRBV6-1 and TRBJ1-6, with 10 bases identical to TRBD1. The V gene's germline CDR1 is MNHNS and CDR2 SASEGT. This CDR3 is 15 amino acids long. The J segment lost 7 bases and the V segment lost 2 bases, leaving 2 bases of the junction unmatched. CDR3 in amino acids: CASSESGQGNSPLHF. The CDR3 coding sequence is TGTGCCAGCAGTGAATCGGGACAGGGGAATTCACCCCTCCACTTT.

The table lists this clone with a count of one. This CDR3 is CASRETLTSGRWPKNIQYF. The CDR3 region has the DNA TGTGCCAGCAGGGAGACATTGACTAGCGGGAGGTGGCCCAAAAACATTCAGTACTTC. The chain joins TRBV2 to TRBJ2-4; 13 bases line up with TRBD2. The J segment lost 2 bases and the V segment lost 6 bases, leaving 13 bases of the junction unmatched. CDR1 is SNHLY and CDR2 is FYNNEI in the germline V gene. The CDR3 loop spans 19 amino acids.